These 19 T cell receptor beta chains were all obtained from the same sample, sequenced in a study of Ad26.COV2.S vaccination and SARS-CoV-2 variants. The treatment: roughly 20 received Ad26.COV2.S at low or high dose, single or two shots; several received placebo; per-sample allocation not given. Specimen acquisition occurred on day 63 following the initial vaccine or placebo injection. Repertoires were generated with immunoSEQ multiplex PCR, while TCRdb's copy carries only in-frame clones and drops some. The repertoire includes approximately 420,000 clones, roughly 90% of them detected once, and roughly 4% sits in the top ten. Sequences were derived from peripheral blood, sampled in a trial of Ad26.COV2.S vaccine versus placebo. The receptors shown here come from a person between 18 and 60 years old who received the Ad26.COV2.S COVID-19 vaccine or a placebo.

The chain combines TRBV6-2 or TRBV6-3 with TRBJ1-2, with D possibly TRBD1 on 5 matching bases. Germline loops: CDR1 MNHEY, CDR2 SVGEGT. The V end lost 5 bases, the J end lost 4 bases, and 14 bases lay between the germline ends. This CDR3 is 14 amino acids long. CDR3 coding DNA: TGTGCCAGCAGTGATAGAGGGGAGGGCTATGGCTACACCTTC. Protein product: CASSDRGEGYGYTF.

The chain is built from TRBV7-2 and TRBJ2-7; D gene ambiguous. Per the germline V gene, CDR1 is SGHTA and CDR2 is FQGNSA. V shed 0 bases and J shed 2 bases, with 8 bases lying between them. The CDR3 contains 14 residues. This CDR3 reads CASSLAGYTYEQYF. The CDR3 nucleotides are TGTGCCAGCAGCTTAGCCGGATATACCTACGAGCAGTACTTC.

This clone occurred once. This chain connects TRBV9 to TRBJ2-3; 8 bases align to TRBD2. Germline V CDR1 and CDR2: SGDLS, YYNGEE. The length of the CDR3 is 16 residues. J gave up 3 bases and V 0 bases, and 6 bases lay outside the gene matches. In nucleotides, the CDR3 is TGTGCCAGCAGCGTAGGGGCATCGGGGGGGACAGATACGCAGTATTTT. Protein product: CASSVGASGGTDTQYF.

CDR3 bases: TGTGCCAGCAGCTCCAAGTCCGACACCGGGGAGCTGTTTTTT. Its translation is CASSSKSDTGELFF. The rearrangement uses TRBV7-3 and TRBJ2-2; no reliable D call. The CDR3 contains 14 residues. V lost 4 bases to trimming and J lost 3 bases, with 9 bases between them. Germline V lookup: CDR1 SGHTA, CDR2 FQGTGA.

The chain uses TRBV7-8 and TRBJ2-7, with D perhaps matching TRBD2 (6 bases). Trimming shortened V by 3 bases and J by 3 bases, and 9 bases separated the two germline ends. CDR3 length: 13 amino acids. The germline CDR1 and CDR2 sequences are SGHVS and FQNEAQ. This CDR3 is CASSFRENYEQYF. The CDR3 DNA is TGTGCCAGCAGCTTCCGGGAGAACTACGAGCAGTACTTC.

The rearrangement links TRBV7-9 to TRBJ2-7, with 11 bases lining up with TRBD1. The germline gives CDR1 SEHNR, CDR2 FQNEAQ (reference sequence). Losses at the gene ends were 1 base for V and 7 bases for J; bases not matched to a gene: 9. This CDR3 comprises 16 residues. The CDR3 DNA reads as TGTGCCAGCAGCTTAGGGACAGGGGGCTCGGTTTTGGAGCAGTACTTC. It encodes CASSLGTGGSVLEQYF.

The chain employs TRBV11-2 and TRBJ1-2; D remains ambiguous. The CDR3 extends over 13 amino acids. Germline V gene data show CDR1 as SGHAT and CDR2 as FQNNGV. Trimming removed 5 bases from V and 3 bases from J, with 10 bases in between. The CDR3 loop is CASSLSEDYGYTF. The CDR3 coding sequence is TGTGCCAGCAGCCTATCAGAGGACTATGGCTACACCTTC.

The chain employs TRBV11-2 and TRBJ1-1, with 7 bases that match TRBD1. CDR3 length equals 15 residues. J was trimmed by 1 base and V by 4 bases; bases with no gene match: 6. Looked up from germline, CDR1 is SGHAT and CDR2 is FQNNGV. The DNA of the CDR3 is TGTGCCAGCAGCTCCGGACAGGTTGGGAACACTGAAGCTTTCTTT. It codes for CASSSGQVGNTEAFF. The whole variable domain, filled in from reference TRBV11-2 and TRBJ1-1, reads EAGVAQSPRYKIIEKRQSVAFWCNPISGHATLYWYQQILGQGPKLLIQFQNNGVVDDSQLPKDRFSAERLKGVDSTLKIQPAKLEDSAVYLCASSSGQVGNTEAFFGQGTRLTVV.

The J gene is TRBJ2-3, the V gene TRBV6-6; no clear D gene. The CDR3 loop spans 14 amino acids. V lost 5 bases and J 1 base, leaving 10 bases between the germline ends. Germline V gene lookup returns CDR1 MNHNY and CDR2 SVGAGI (reference sequence). In nucleotides, the CDR3 is TGTGCCAGCAGTAGTACCGTCGGCACAGATACGCAGTATTTT. This sequence encodes CASSSTVGTDTQYF.

The chain uses TRBV7-8 and TRBJ1-2; maybe TRBD1 (5 bases). The CDR3 has 13 residues. V shed 5 bases and J shed 7 bases, with 14 bases lying between them. Germline V CDR1 and CDR2: SGHVS, FQNEAQ. CDR3 coding DNA: TGTGCCAGCAGCCTCTGGGGACTCGGTGGCTACACCTTC. The encoded protein is CASSLWGLGGYTF.

This clone appeared a single time. CDR3 DNA sequence: TGTGCCAGTAGCCTAGCGGGGGTAACCGGGGAGCTGTTTTTT. Protein product: CASSLAGVTGELFF. V gene TRBV19 combines with J gene TRBJ2-2; 10 nucleotides match TRBD2. Losses at the gene ends were 6 bases for V and 5 bases for J; bases not matched to a gene: 3. The CDR3 runs 14 residues. The germline V gene has CDR1 LNHDA and CDR2 SQIVND (reference sequence).

The chain is built from TRBV7-8 and TRBJ2-3; 7 positions agree with TRBD1. The germline gives CDR1 SGHVS, CDR2 FQNEAQ. The CDR3 contains 14 residues. Trimming removed 1 base from V and 8 bases from J; junction bases left unmatched: 6. The CDR3 DNA sequence: TGTGCCAGCAGCTTAGGAGGACAGGCGGGTACGCAGTATTTT. As protein: CASSLGGQAGTQYF.

The rearrangement joins TRBV29-1 to TRBJ2-7; TRBD1 aligns across 8 bases. From germline, CDR1 is SQVTM and CDR2 ANQGSEA. This CDR3 has 16 amino acids. The J segment lost 5 bases and the V segment lost 8 bases, leaving 20 bases of the junction unmatched. The CDR3, as DNA: TGCAGCCTTATCTGGAGCCCGTCAGGGGGCTTAGACGAGCAGTACTTC. This gives the protein CSLIWSPSGGLDEQYF.

The chain has TRBV14 and TRBJ1-2; a weak D match, TRBD1 (6 bases). Germline V CDR1 and CDR2: SGHDN, FVKESK. The CDR3 has 17 amino acids. Deletions cut 0 bases from V and 4 bases from J, with 18 bases between. The CDR3 DNA reads TGTGCCAGCAGCCAAGATTTCGGACAGCCCATCGGCTATGGCTACACCTTC. Translating it yields CASSQDFGQPIGYGYTF.

The V and J genes are TRBV10-3 and TRBJ1-5; a possible D gene is TRBD1 (6 bases). The V end lost 9 bases, the J end lost 0 bases, and 9 bases lay between the germline ends. This CDR3 comprises 13 residues. Per the germline V gene, CDR1 is ENHRY and CDR2 is SYGVKD. The CDR3 loop is CAINRDSNQPQHF. DNA for the CDR3: TGTGCCATTAACAGGGATAGCAATCAGCCCCAGCATTTT.

The chain links TRBV12-5 to TRBJ2-1; 11 nucleotides align to TRBD2. Per germline, CDR1 LGHNT and CDR2 FRNRAP. Unmatched junction bases numbered 7, after V lost 6 bases and J lost 6 bases. The CDR3 extends over 15 amino acids. The CDR3 sequence is CASGPDSGGANEQFF. CDR3 nucleotides: TGTGCTAGTGGCCCAGATAGCGGGGGGGCCAATGAGCAGTTCTTC.

The chain uses TRBV6-2 or TRBV6-3 and TRBJ1-1, with D unresolved. There are 16 residues in the CDR3. V was shortened by 0 bases and J by 0 bases, with 11 bases between the two germline ends. Germline loops: CDR1 MNHEY, CDR2 SVGEGT. The CDR3 sequence is CASSYSIGLMNTEAFF. CDR3 sequence (DNA): TGTGCCAGCAGTTACTCGATAGGTCTGATGAACACTGAAGCTTTCTTT.

The V gene is TRBV2, the J gene TRBJ2-1; tentative D call: TRBD2 (5 bases). V gave up 6 bases and J gave up 4 bases, with 19 bases separating them. The germline gives CDR1 SNHLY, CDR2 FYNNEI. The CDR3 is made up of 16 amino acids. CDR3 region: CASSASRAGAYNEQFF. CDR3 coding DNA: TGTGCCAGCAGCGCCTCACGCGCGGGCGCTTACAATGAGCAGTTCTTC.

The chain recombines TRBV5-4 with TRBJ2-5, with 9 positions matching TRBD2. V trimming: 3 bases; J trimming: 3 bases; junction bases outside the gene matches: 6. Germline CDR1 and CDR2: SGHNT and YYREEE (reference sequence). The CDR3 runs to 15 residues. The CDR3 loop is CASSSRLAGKETQYF. The CDR3 DNA is TGTGCCAGCAGCTCTCGCCTAGCGGGGAAAGAGACCCAGTACTTC.